The 26 T cell receptor beta chains presented below share a single source sample, sequenced in a study of blood T cell repertoires in COVID-19. Profiling relied on immunoSEQ multiplex PCR, and the TCRdb table lists in-frame clones only, not all of them. The data hold some 250,000 clones, with 86% observed a single time. The specimen sequenced was peripheral blood. These receptors all come from a woman in her twenties or thirties with COVID-19, enrolled during active disease.

This clone appeared a few times. The J gene is TRBJ1-1, the V gene TRBV5-1, with D perhaps TRBD1 (6 bases). The CDR3 is made up of 12 amino acids. V was trimmed by 5 bases and J by 4 bases, leaving 9 bases between them. Germline CDR1 reads SGHRS; CDR2 reads YFSETQ. The CDR3 reads CASRTGFTEAFF. In DNA form, the CDR3 reads TGCGCCAGCAGGACAGGATTCACTGAAGCTTTCTTT. Complete variable domain (other parts from reference TRBV5-1 and TRBJ1-1): KAGVTQTPRYLIKTRGQQVTLSCSPISGHRSVSWYQQTPGQGLQFLFEYFSETQRNKGNFPGRFSGRQFSNSRSEMNVSTLELGDSALYLCASRTGFTEAFFGQGTRLTVV.

The J gene is TRBJ1-4, the V gene TRBV6-1; tentatively, D is TRBD1 (5 bases). CDR1 and CDR2 from the germline V gene are MNHNS and SASEGT. This CDR3 spans 13 amino acids. The ends were cut back, 5 bases at V and 5 bases at J, with 9 bases in the middle. CDR3 nucleotide sequence: TGTGCCAGCAGTTCGACAGTCAATGAAAAACTGTTTTTT. This gives the protein CASSSTVNEKLFF.

The gene calls are TRBV6-5 and TRBJ1-5; no definite D call. Trimming took off 6 bases at V and 0 bases at J, with 6 bases between the two ends. CDR3 length: 13 residues. The germline V gene encodes CDR1 MNHEY and CDR2 SVGAGI. For the CDR3, the DNA is TGTGCCAGCAGAAGAGATAGCAATCAGCCCCAGCATTTT. Its translation is CASRRDSNQPQHF.

The rearrangement links TRBV28 to TRBJ1-1; perhaps TRBD1 as D (5 bases). Per germline, CDR1 MDHEN and CDR2 SYDVKM. With 2 bases removed from V and 6 bases from J, the gap between germline ends came to 13 bases. The CDR3 runs 14 residues. The CDR3 region is CASSLGGRIAEAFF. Written as DNA, the CDR3 is TGTGCCAGCAGTTTAGGGGGGAGGATCGCTGAAGCTTTCTTT.

This clone occurred a few times. The gene calls are TRBV2 and TRBJ1-5; 9 nucleotides align to TRBD1. V trimming: 6 bases; J trimming: 3 bases; junction bases outside the gene matches: 9. The germline CDR1 and CDR2 sequences are SNHLY and FYNNEI. The CDR3 has 16 amino acids. This CDR3 is CASSPRGQGYNQPQHF. The DNA of the CDR3 is TGTGCCAGCAGCCCCCGGGGACAGGGCTACAATCAGCCCCAGCATTTT.

The chain has TRBV4-1 and TRBJ1-1; 12 bases align to TRBD1. Trimming cost V 4 bases and J 4 bases; bases outside gene matches: 19. CDR3 length: 20 amino acids. The germline V gene encodes CDR1 MGHRA and CDR2 YSYEKL. The CDR3 reads CASSPHLYPGQGAQGTEAFF. The CDR3 DNA sequence: TGCGCCAGCAGCCCCCACCTGTACCCGGGACAGGGGGCGCAAGGCACTGAAGCTTTCTTT.

The V gene is TRBV20-1, the J gene TRBJ2-2; D might be TRBD1 (5 bases). Trimming cost V 3 bases and J 4 bases, with 21 bases left between them. The length of the CDR3 is 17 residues. From germline, CDR1 is DFQATT and CDR2 SNEGSKA (reference sequence). In nucleotides, the CDR3 is TGCAGTGCTAGTCTAATTGCTAAGACAGTTAGCACCGGGGAGCTGTTTTTT. Its protein is CSASLIAKTVSTGELFF.

As to this clone: This likely stems from a read error, as it lies one base from a far larger clone. V is TRBV11-2 and J is TRBJ2-1; D uncertain. The CDR3 consists of 11 residues. The V gene's germline CDR1 is SGHAT and CDR2 FQNNGV. The CDR3 coding sequence is TGTGCCAGCAGCTCCGACAATGAGCAGTTCTTC. Translation: CASSSDNEQFF.

This chain uses TRBV19 with TRBJ2-5, with 15 bases lining up with TRBD2. Trimming at V came to 4 bases and at J to 6 bases, leaving 9 bases not matched to a gene. The CDR3 consists of 17 residues. Germline loops: CDR1 LNHDA, CDR2 SQIVND (reference sequence). CDR3 residues: CASSTWTSGGARKTQYF. CDR3 coding DNA: TGTGCCAGTAGTACCTGGACTAGCGGGGGGGCCAGGAAGACCCAGTACTTC.

V is TRBV28 and J is TRBJ2-3; possibly TRBD2 for D (6 bases). Germline V gene data show CDR1 as MDHEN and CDR2 as SYDVKM. CDR3 length: 15 amino acids. Trimming took 6 bases from V and 1 from J, leaving 14 bases between them. CDR3 nucleotides: TGTGCCAGCAGGGGTACGGGACTCCGCACAGATACGCAGTATTTT. Its protein product is CASRGTGLRTDTQYF.

J is TRBJ2-2 and V is TRBV5-5, with 9 nucleotides matching TRBD1. The V segment lost 3 bases and the J segment 5 bases; nucleotides outside the gene matches: 5. Per the germline V gene, CDR1 is SGHKS and CDR2 is YYEKEE (reference sequence). The CDR3 loop spans 15 amino acids. The CDR3 is CASSWGTGKTGELFF. CDR3 DNA sequence: TGTGCCAGCAGCTGGGGGACAGGGAAAACCGGGGAGCTGTTTTTT.

The chain joins TRBV29-1 to TRBJ2-1; D not resolved. The ends were cut back, 5 bases at V and 2 bases at J, with 10 bases in the middle. This CDR3 has 13 amino acids. The germline V gene has CDR1 SQVTM and CDR2 ANQGSEA. In DNA, the CDR3 is TGCAGCGTTTTCCTGGAGCCCTACAATGAGCAGTTCTTC. Amino acids: CSVFLEPYNEQFF.

The chain recombines TRBV19 with TRBJ2-2, with D perhaps matching TRBD2 (5 bases). V lost 7 bases to trimming and J lost 1 base, with 7 bases between them. CDR1 and CDR2 (germline): LNHDA, SQIVND (reference sequence). The CDR3 is 13 amino acids. CDR3 coding DNA: TGTGCCAGTATAGGGAGGAACACCGGGGAGCTGTTTTTT. This translates into CASIGRNTGELFF.

The V call is TRBV24-1, the J call TRBJ2-1; D may be TRBD2 (6 bases). Trimming cost V 9 bases and J 5 bases, with 19 bases left between them. Germline V lookup: CDR1 KGHDR, CDR2 SFDVKD. The CDR3 has 15 residues. CDR3 bases: TGTGCCACCGCTGGAGGGGTAAGGGTGGACAATGAGCAGTTCTTC. Its protein is CATAGGVRVDNEQFF.

The chain joins TRBV11-2 to TRBJ2-3, with D uncertain. The CDR3 contains 12 residues. Trimming left V 5 bases short and J 10 bases short, with 13 bases between. Germline V gene lookup returns CDR1 SGHAT and CDR2 FQNNGV. The CDR3 bases are TGTGCCAGCAGCCCACCCCTAAATGCGCAGTATTTT. It translates to CASSPPLNAQYF.

The rearrangement joins TRBV30 to TRBJ1-5; D ambiguous. The germline CDR1 and CDR2 sequences are GTSNPN and SVGIG (reference sequence). V was pared by 0 bases and J by 1 base, with 7 bases between. CDR3 size: 14 residues. The CDR3 DNA follows: TGTGCCTGGAGTGTACTAGGGAGCAATCAGCCCCAGCATTTT. Protein sequence: CAWSVLGSNQPQHF.

The rearrangement uses TRBV5-4 and TRBJ2-5; D may be TRBD2 (7 bases). The CDR3 consists of 15 residues. V was cut by 1 base and J by 5 bases, with 15 bases left in between. Germline lookup yields CDR1 SGHNT and CDR2 YYREEE (reference sequence). CDR3 loop: CASSLSGGAWETQYF. The CDR3 DNA follows: TGTGCCAGCAGCTTGTCTGGGGGGGCATGGGAGACCCAGTACTTC.

J is TRBJ2-3 and V is TRBV5-1; the match to TRBD2 covers 11 bases. V shed 1 base and J 2 bases; nucleotides not matched to a gene: 6. CDR1 is SGHRS, CDR2 YFSETQ, per germline. CDR3 size: 17 residues. CDR3 in amino acids: CASSLLVSGGATDTQYF. The CDR3 DNA reads TGCGCCAGCAGCTTGCTGGTTAGCGGGGGGGCCACAGATACGCAGTATTTT.

The rearrangement uses TRBV18 and TRBJ2-3; 12 bases match TRBD2. The CDR3 is 14 amino acids. Germline V gene lookup returns CDR1 KGHSH and CDR2 LQKENI. The ends lost 5 bases at V and 6 bases at J; junction bases unmatched: 3. The CDR3 DNA sequence: TGTGCCAGCTCAAGACTAGCGGGGGAGGATACGCAGTATTTT. It specifies CASSRLAGEDTQYF.

The CDR3 spells CASSINGENTGELFF. CDR3 bases: TGTGCCAGCTCTATCAACGGGGAGAACACCGGGGAGCTGTTTTTT. This chain connects TRBV18 to TRBJ2-2, with D perhaps TRBD2 (5 bases). Deletions cut 6 bases from V and 1 base from J, with 12 bases between. In germline, CDR1 is KGHSH, CDR2 LQKENI. The CDR3 sequence is 15 residues long.

The V gene is TRBV10-3, the J gene TRBJ2-5; possible D gene TRBD2, 7 bases. The CDR3 length is 13 residues. V lost 11 bases, J lost 4 bases, and 17 bases lay in between. Germline V gene lookup returns CDR1 ENHRY and CDR2 SYGVKD. This CDR3 is CAAGALGVETQYF. For the CDR3, the DNA is TGTGCCGCGGGGGCGTTGGGGGTAGAGACCCAGTACTTC.

V gene TRBV11-2 combines with J gene TRBJ1-2; D perhaps matches TRBD1 (5 bases). Trimming shortened V by 5 bases and J by 6 bases, and 13 bases separated the two germline ends. The CDR3 is 13 residues long. Germline values: CDR1 SGHAT, CDR2 FQNNGV. The CDR3 DNA reads as TGTGCCAGCAGCCGCGACAGCCGAAATGGCTACACCTTC. Translated, it gives CASSRDSRNGYTF.

Comment on this clone: It may be a read error: a sequence one base away is much more abundant. The sample has other DNA sequences that encode this CDR3 too. J is TRBJ2-2 and V is TRBV10-1; 9 bases agree with TRBD1. CDR3 length equals 13 residues. Per the germline V gene, CDR1 is WNHNN and CDR2 is SYGVQD (reference sequence). With 8 bases clipped from V and 5 bases from J, the junction kept 3 bases outside the gene matches. The CDR3 nucleotides read TGCGCCAGCTCGACAGGGGGGACCGGGGAGCTGTTTTTT. Translated: CASSTGGTGELFF.

This clone has ten or more counts. This chain joins TRBV11-2 and TRBJ1-4; D perhaps matches TRBD1 (6 bases). Deletions cut 8 bases from V and 8 bases from J, with 18 bases between. Germline assignment: CDR1 SGHAT and CDR2 FQNNGV. The CDR3 is 14 amino acids. CDR3 DNA: TGTGCCAGCCGAACGGGCAGGGGTGGGGAAAAACTGTTTTTT. Translated, it gives CASRTGRGGEKLFF. Together with reference TRBV11-2 and TRBJ1-4, the CDR3 gives the full variable domain: EAGVAQSPRYKIIEKRQSVAFWCNPISGHATLYWYQQILGQGPKLLIQFQNNGVVDDSQLPKDRFSAERLKGVDSTLKIQPAKLEDSAVYLCASRTGRGGEKLFFGSGTQLSVL.

This clone was observed at least ten times. In nucleotides, the CDR3 is TGTGCCAGCAGCCACAGGGGGCCCAACGACGAGCAGTACTTC. Its protein product is CASSHRGPNDEQYF. V gene TRBV27 combines with J gene TRBJ2-7, with 9 bases identical to TRBD1. Germline V gene sequence: CDR1 MNHEY, CDR2 SMNVEV (reference sequence). The CDR3 runs 14 residues. V trimming: 6 bases; J trimming: 5 bases; junction bases outside the gene matches: 8.

The chain combines TRBV10-3 with TRBJ2-3, with 13 bases identical to TRBD2. V lost 10 bases and J lost 4; bases outside the gene matches: 8. The germline gives CDR1 ENHRY, CDR2 SYGVKD. CDR3 length: 15 residues. Written as DNA, the CDR3 is TGTGCCACCGGACTAGCGGGGGATCAGGCAGATACGCAGTATTTT. Translated, it gives CATGLAGDQADTQYF.